This T cell receptor (beta chain) was profiled in a study of blood T cell repertoires in COVID-19. Background on the study: The United States, Italy and Spain supplied acute and convalescent COVID-19 samples. PBMCs, B-cell-depleted T cells, or T cells provided the cDNA or gDNA that made up the material.

V was pared by 7 bases and J by 0 bases, with 15 bases between. The length of the CDR3 is 15 residues. From germline, CDR1 is SGHTA and CDR2 FQGNSA. Original data processing: Estimates of nucleated cell counts were drawn from the amplification of reference gene primers. Libraries were prepared by immunoSEQ multiplex PCR; TCRdb keeps only in-frame clonotypes and omits some of them. Clonal size and the V and J genes are those of that table, whereas D and trimming came from the DNA. The sample has tens of thousands of clones, 80% to 90% seen once. The sample was peripheral blood. The receptor comes from a woman aged 45 to 65 with acute or convalescent COVID-19. The rearrangement uses TRBV7-2 and TRBJ1-2, with D unresolved. This CDR3 reads CASTLEARSNYGYTF. DNA of the CDR3: TGTGCCAGCACACTAGAGGCCCGATCTAACTATGGCTACACCTTC.